This T cell receptor beta chain was sequenced during a study of response to subunit inactivated influenza vaccine. Findings and limits, study-wide: Authors suggested seasonal influenza vaccinations each recruit few new T cells.

With V trimmed by 1 base and J by 9 bases, 13 bases remained unmatched. Germline lookup yields CDR1 LGHNT and CDR2 FRNRAP. There are 18 residues in the CDR3. Worth noting for this clonotype: The antigen is unknown.

TCRdb recomputed calls from the RT-PCR reads with MiXCR, one row per CDR3 protein. The sample consists of around 540,000 distinct CDR3 sequences, about 12% of them appearing once. The rearrangement links TRBV12-5 to TRBJ2-1; 12 positions agree with TRBD2. Sequenced here: PBMCs from blood, sampled on the day of vaccination. The receptor comes from a man aged 45 to 65 who received an inactivated influenza vaccine. The DNA of the CDR3 is TGTGCTAGTGGTTTGGCCCCCGTGACTAGCGGGAGTTTAGTTGAGCAGTTCTTC. This encodes CASGLAPVTSGSLVEQFF.